The 8 T cell receptor beta chains listed next were all sequenced from one sample in a study of blood T cell repertoires in COVID-19. Method: immunoSEQ multiplex PCR; TCRdb's copy keeps in-frame clones and lacks some. The sample has about 330,000 clones; 88% are singletons. The sample consisted of peripheral blood. Receptor source: a woman in her forties or fifties with active or convalescent COVID-19.

The chain employs TRBV5-1 and TRBJ2-5, with TRBD1 matching over 8 bases. This CDR3 has 14 amino acids. V lost 4 bases, J lost 3 bases, and 5 bases stayed unmatched. Germline V gives CDR1 SGHRS, CDR2 YFSETQ. CDR3 loop: CASSAQGGKETQYF. CDR3 in DNA: TGCGCCAGCAGCGCACAGGGGGGAAAAGAGACCCAGTACTTC.

The gene calls are TRBV4-1 and TRBJ2-5, with TRBD1 matching 10 bases. V lost 5 bases, J lost 4 bases, and 7 bases stayed unmatched. Germline CDR1 is MGHRA and CDR2 is YSYEKL. The CDR3 is 15 amino acids. The DNA of the CDR3 is TGCGCCAGCAGCTTACGGGACAGGGGCGTAGAGACCCAGTACTTC. This codes for CASSLRDRGVETQYF.

The chain combines TRBV10-3 with TRBJ1-2; tentative D call: TRBD1 (6 bases). V lost 2 bases and J lost 8, with 15 bases in between. The CDR3 loop spans 14 amino acids. CDR1 is ENHRY and CDR2 is SYGVKD in the germline V gene. The CDR3 coding sequence is TGTGCCATCAGTGAGCTAGACTACAGGGACGGCTACACCTTC. Translated, it gives CAISELDYRDGYTF.

The rearrangement uses TRBV2 and TRBJ1-5; maybe TRBD1 (5 bases). Germline lookup yields CDR1 SNHLY and CDR2 FYNNEI. The CDR3 is made up of 15 amino acids. Trimming left V 2 bases short and J 5 bases short, with 13 bases between. CDR3: CASSEPGEWDQPQHF. In DNA, the CDR3 is TGTGCCAGCAGTGAACCGGGGGAGTGGGATCAGCCCCAGCATTTT.

The V call is TRBV15, the J call TRBJ1-2; D gene unclear. With 0 bases removed from V and 4 bases from J, the gap between germline ends came to 9 bases. The germline gives CDR1 LNHNV, CDR2 YYDKDF (reference sequence). The CDR3 sequence is 14 residues long. For the CDR3, the DNA is TGTGCCACCAGCAGAGAGGCGGCACTCTATGGCTACACCTTC. This translates into CATSREAALYGYTF.

The rearrangement links TRBV7-6 to TRBJ1-2; maybe TRBD1 (6 bases). This CDR3 spans 15 amino acids. With 2 bases removed from V and 8 bases from J, the gap between germline ends came to 18 bases. Germline V gene data show CDR1 as SGHVS and CDR2 as FNYEAQ. The CDR3 DNA reads as TGTGCCAGCAGCTTATCTCCCAGGGACAAGAAGGGCTACACCTTC. As protein: CASSLSPRDKKGYTF.

CDR3 in DNA: TGTGCCTGGAATAGACAGCTAAATCAGCCCCAGCATTTT. It yields the protein CAWNRQLNQPQHF. The gene calls are TRBV30 and TRBJ1-5; tentatively, D is TRBD1 (5 bases). The germline CDR1 and CDR2 sequences are GTSNPN and SVGIG (reference sequence). The ends were cut back, 4 bases at V and 4 bases at J, with 11 bases in the middle. This CDR3 has 13 residues.

This chain connects TRBV7-6 to TRBJ2-7, with 9 bases identical to TRBD2. CDR1 SGHVS and CDR2 FNYEAQ come from the germline V gene. The V gene end was trimmed by 1 base and the J gene end by 3 bases; junction bases not matched to a gene: 4. The CDR3 loop spans 15 amino acids. CDR3 DNA: TGTGCCAGCAGCTTAGTAGCGGGAGAGGACTACGAGCAGTACTTC. This translates into CASSLVAGEDYEQYF.